This T cell receptor beta chain was sequenced for a study of beta chain features in type 1 diabetes. Study-wide findings and caveats: Type 1 diabetes patients had VDJ junctions that carried fewer insertions and more deletions. High TCR expression in some cells could lead to their over-representation in cDNA sequencing. In the patient group, naive, central memory and Treg TCRB repertoires seemed more alike than in the healthy donor group.

In regard to this clone: Antigen: not known.

Central memory, naive, regulatory and stem cell-like memory CD4+ cells were sorted by CD45RO/CCR7/CD25/CD127/CD95/CD27. The CDR3 has 16 amino acids. Germline CDR1 and CDR2: SGHTA and FQGNSA. V gave up 1 base and J gave up 4 bases; unmatched junction bases: 4. The whole isolated RNA underwent reverse transcription, so sequencing captured expressed TCRB transcripts. Profiled with immunoSEQ multiplex PCR; TCRdb holds only in-frame clones, not every one. The data hold more than 350,000 clones, with around 10% observed a single time. The rearrangement links TRBV7-2 to TRBJ1-6; 7 bases agree with TRBD1. The sample was naive CD4+ T cells from blood. This clonotype originated in a woman aged 18-29 years in good health. CDR3 DNA sequence: TGTGCCAGCAGCTTAGAGGACAGGATTTATAATTCACCCCTCCACTTT. The encoded protein is CASSLEDRIYNSPLHF.